The 14 T cell receptor beta chains listed next were all sequenced from one sample in a study of graft-versus-host responses after intestinal transplantation. No antigen is known for these receptors. Assay used: immunoSEQ multiplex PCR; TCRdb lists only in-frame clones, some missing. The sample shows just under 65,000 clones, roughly 90% of them seen only once. Sample: unstimulated CD8+ T cells sorted from spleen or lymph node cells, taken before transplant. The receptors derive from a human donor who was the organ donor for an intestinal transplant.

J is TRBJ1-2 and V is TRBV7-2; D perhaps matches TRBD1 (6 bases). The CDR3 consists of 15 residues. V was cut by 1 base and J by 7 bases, with 16 bases left in between. From germline, CDR1 is SGHTA and CDR2 FQGNSA. CDR3 coding DNA: TGTGCCAGCAGCTTAGGTATTGGCAGGGGACGTGGCTACACCTTC. It codes for CASSLGIGRGRGYTF.

V usage is TRBV28 and J usage is TRBJ2-7; D call uncertain. The germline V and J ends were trimmed by 3 bases and 2 bases, with 14 bases remaining between them. The germline gives CDR1 MDHEN, CDR2 SYDVKM. CDR3 length: 15 residues. The CDR3 bases are TGTGCCAGCAGTTTCACCTTAACATCACCCTACGAGCAGTACTTC. As protein: CASSFTLTSPYEQYF.

This clone was observed a single time. V is TRBV2 and J is TRBJ2-7; 8 bases match TRBD2. Trimming at V came to 8 bases and at J to 4 bases, leaving 7 bases not matched to a gene. The germline V gene encodes CDR1 SNHLY and CDR2 FYNNEI. The CDR3 extends over 13 amino acids. In nucleotides, the CDR3 is TGTGCCAGCGGTACTAGCGGTAATTACGAGCAGTACTTC. Translated, it gives CASGTSGNYEQYF.

The V gene is TRBV20-1, the J gene TRBJ1-2; D uncertain. Deletions cut 6 bases from V and 8 bases from J, with 10 bases between. Germline CDR1 reads DFQATT; CDR2 reads SNEGSKA (reference sequence). The CDR3 has 10 amino acids. The CDR3 nucleotides are TGCAGTGCCCTCCGTGAGGGCTACACCTTC. This encodes CSALREGYTF.

This chain joins TRBV2 and TRBJ2-3; D perhaps matches TRBD2 (6 bases). Germline lookup yields CDR1 SNHLY and CDR2 FYNNEI. CDR3 size: 11 residues. V dropped 10 bases and J dropped 10 bases, with 15 bases sitting between them. The CDR3 spells CATLRGNPQYF. The CDR3 DNA reads as TGTGCCACGTTGCGGGGAAATCCGCAGTATTTT.

The chain has TRBV6-6 and TRBJ1-1, with D maybe TRBD1 (6 bases). V lost 5 bases to trimming and J lost 5 bases, with 18 bases between them. The CDR3 contains 15 residues. Germline CDR1 is MNHNY and CDR2 is SVGAGI (reference sequence). CDR3 DNA sequence: TGTGCCAGCAGTAAATACAGGGAGTTGAGGACTGAAGCTTTCTTT. This translates into CASSKYRELRTEAFF.

V gene TRBV29-1 combines with J gene TRBJ2-7; 9 bases are shared with TRBD1. Looked up from germline, CDR1 is SQVTM and CDR2 is ANQGSEA. V lost 3 bases and J lost 4; bases outside the gene matches: 4. The CDR3 length is 13 residues. The CDR3 loop reads CSVEGTGRYEQYF. The DNA for the CDR3 is TGCAGCGTTGAGGGGACAGGGAGGTACGAGCAGTACTTC.

This chain connects TRBV5-4 to TRBJ1-1; no definite D call. Trimming left V 1 base short and J 8 bases short, with 9 bases between. Germline CDR1 and CDR2: SGHNT and YYREEE (reference sequence). This CDR3 has 12 amino acids. CDR3 amino acids: CASSLIGEEAFF. The CDR3 DNA reads as TGTGCCAGCAGCTTGATTGGGGAGGAAGCTTTCTTT.

Only one count was recorded for this clone. Here the CDR3 DNA reads TGCGCCAGCAGTTTCTTAGCGGGGGACTACGAGCAGTACTTC. Its protein product is CASSFLAGDYEQYF. The chain carries TRBV5-1 and TRBJ2-7, with 9 bases that match TRBD2. The junction had 6 bases not matched to a gene; V was cut back by 5 bases and J by 3 bases. In germline, CDR1 is SGHRS, CDR2 YFSETQ. The CDR3 extends over 14 amino acids. Full variable domain (outside the CDR3, taken from reference TRBV5-1 and TRBJ2-7): KAGVTQTPRYLIKTRGQQVTLSCSPISGHRSVSWYQQTPGQGLQFLFEYFSETQRNKGNFPGRFSGRQFSNSRSEMNVSTLELGDSALYLCASSFLAGDYEQYFGPGTRLTVT.

The rearrangement joins TRBV9 to TRBJ1-1; no firm D call. CDR1 SGDLS and CDR2 YYNGEE come from the germline V gene. Trimming took 2 bases from V and 1 from J, leaving 9 bases between them. The CDR3 has 14 residues. The DNA for the CDR3 is TGTGCCAGCAGCGTGGCCGCGGGGAACACTGAAGCTTTCTTT. Protein sequence: CASSVAAGNTEAFF.

The chain couples TRBV10-2 to TRBJ1-3; D is undetermined. Germline values: CDR1 WSHSY, CDR2 SAAADI. Trimming took off 2 bases at V and 0 bases at J, with 8 bases between the two ends. The CDR3 sequence is 15 residues long. The CDR3 DNA reads as TGCGCCAGCAGTGAGGTGGCCAGCTCTGGAAACACCATATATTTT. Protein sequence: CASSEVASSGNTIYF.

V is TRBV27 and J is TRBJ2-2, with D perhaps matching TRBD2 (6 bases). V was trimmed by 3 bases and J by 4 bases, leaving 9 bases between them. The CDR3 is 14 amino acids. Germline V gene sequence: CDR1 MNHEY, CDR2 SMNVEV (reference sequence). CDR3 nucleotide sequence: TGTGCCAGCAGTTTTGGAGGGGCCACCGGGGAGCTGTTTTTT. This sequence encodes CASSFGGATGELFF.

This chain links TRBV12-2 with TRBJ1-1. TRBV12-2 is a pseudogene. This CDR3 region has 15 residues. The DNA of the CDR3 is TGTGCAAGTCGCTTAGAAGGAGAACAGAACACTGAAGCTTTCTTT. Amino acid sequence: CASRLEGEQNTEAFF.

The J gene is TRBJ1-1, the V gene TRBV11-2; D is perhaps TRBD1 (5 bases). The germline V gene has CDR1 SGHAT and CDR2 FQNNGV. V was pared by 5 bases and J by 4 bases, with 11 bases between. CDR3 length: 13 residues. CDR3 amino acids: CASSPPGGTEAFF. The CDR3 nucleotides are TGTGCCAGCAGCCCTCCCGGGGGCACTGAAGCTTTCTTT.